The TCR beta chain described here comes from a study of tumor-infiltrating lymphocytes in primary liver carcinoma. Study information: With diameters of roughly 4 to 11 cm, tumors were stage T1-T3 N0M0. The study, taken as a whole, reports: Owing to bulk unsorted samples, no comparison was made between CD4+ and CD8+ repertoires. Overlap in tumor-adjacent and tumor-blood pairs fell below that of tumor region pairs.

Starting from 500 ng of total RNA, TCR beta cDNA was produced with a primer in the constant region. Three-round nested multiplex PCR performed with slightly modified ARM-PCR produced the TCR beta libraries. The first two PCR rounds, around 11 cycles each, used TRBV1-TRBV30 forward primers and a C-beta reverse primer. TCRdb analysed the multiplex PCR reads with MiXCR anew, one entry per CDR3 protein. Of about 350,000 distinct CDR3 sequences in the sample, less than 70% are singletons; the top ten hold under 8%. The researchers obtained blood RNA from unsorted whole blood and also extracted germline DNA. Patients in the cohort were treatment-naive and living with chronic HBV infection. Comments on this clonotype: Its antigen is currently unknown. In this CDR3 the conserved last residue, phenylalanine or tryptophan, is missing, so a read error is likely.

The CDR3 consists of 14 residues. Germline CDR1 and CDR2: MNHEY and SVGEGT. This TCR came from a man aged 40-55 years with primary liver carcinoma and hepatitis B virus infection. V usage is TRBV6-2 or TRBV6-3 and J usage is TRBJ1-1, with D hard to call. The sequencing input was peripheral blood. The CDR3 loop reads CTSSYPELNSEAFI. The CDR3 DNA sequence: TGTACCAGCAGTTACCCAGAGCTGAACAGTGAAGCTTTCATT.